Listed here are 17 T cell receptor beta chains from one sample, sequenced in a study of shared clonotypes between healthy human individuals. TCRdb keeps only in-frame clones here, not all; method: immunoSEQ multiplex PCR. The sample lists 2.3 million or so clones, roughly 93% occurring once. Sequences were obtained from naive CD4+ T cells from PBMCs. As for subset: CD45RA+ positively selected. The receptors were gathered from a man aged 18 to 35 in good health. Some clones in this sample may be carry-over from other donors' samples.

The DNA for the CDR3 is TGTGCCAGCAGACCCGCCGACAGGTATAGCAATCAGCCCCAGCATTTT. It codes for CASRPADRYSNQPQHF. This rearrangement joins TRBV28 to TRBJ1-5; weak D call: TRBD1 (6 bases). CDR3 length: 16 residues. Germline V lookup: CDR1 MDHEN, CDR2 SYDVKM. V was pared by 6 bases and J by 0 bases, with 15 bases between.

This chain uses TRBV7-2 with TRBJ1-5; possible D gene TRBD1, 5 bases. The CDR3 is 16 amino acids. Germline-derived CDR1 and CDR2 are SGHTA and FQGNSA. With 5 bases removed from V and 3 bases from J, the gap between germline ends came to 17 bases. CDR3 bases: TGTGCCAGCAGCCCAGTATCAGGGTTTTCCAATCAGCCCCAGCATTTT. This codes for CASSPVSGFSNQPQHF.

The V and J genes are TRBV9 and TRBJ2-5; 10 bases fit TRBD2. This CDR3 has 17 amino acids. Looked up from germline, CDR1 is SGDLS and CDR2 is YYNGEE. The ends lost 0 bases at V and 4 bases at J; junction bases unmatched: 9. CDR3 coding DNA: TGTGCCAGCAGCGTAGCCCCTAGCGGGAGCGGAGCAGAGACCCAGTACTTC. Translation: CASSVAPSGSGAETQYF.

The V gene is TRBV7-2, the J gene TRBJ1-2; TRBD1 matches 10 bases. Germline assignment: CDR1 SGHTA and CDR2 FQGNSA. This CDR3 is built from 16 residues. J lost 4 bases, V lost 3 bases, and 8 bases had no gene match. CDR3 DNA: TGTGCCAGCAGCTTGAACCCGGGACAGGGGAGCTATGGCTACACCTTC. This translates into CASSLNPGQGSYGYTF. Complete variable domain (other parts from reference TRBV7-2 and TRBJ1-2): GAGVSQSPSNKVTEKGKDVELRCDPISGHTALYWYRQSLGQGLEFLIYFQGNSAPDKSGLPSDRFSAERTGGSVSTLTIQRTQQEDSAVYLCASSLNPGQGSYGYTFGSGTRLTVV.

Only one count was recorded for this clone. DNA of the CDR3: TGTGCCAGCATCTCCGGGGGCTTACCTTACAATGAGCAGTTCTTC. This encodes CASISGGLPYNEQFF. This sequence joins TRBV7-2 and TRBJ2-1, with D perhaps TRBD1 or TRBD2 (6 bases each). Germline-derived CDR1 and CDR2 are SGHTA and FQGNSA. V gave up 7 bases and J gave up 4 bases, with 17 bases separating them. This CDR3 has 15 residues.

The chain uses TRBV7-2 and TRBJ1-1; TRBD1 aligns across 9 bases. Germline V gene data show CDR1 as SGHTA and CDR2 as FQGNSA. J lost 4 bases, V lost 6 bases, and 9 bases had no gene match. There are 15 residues in the CDR3. The CDR3 reads CASRRVQGAGTEAFF. CDR3 sequence (DNA): TGTGCCAGCAGGCGTGTACAGGGGGCAGGCACTGAAGCTTTCTTT.

As for this clone: Other nucleotide sequences from this sample produce the same CDR3. This chain connects TRBV7-2 to TRBJ2-3; D is unresolved. The CDR3 consists of 13 residues. V was shortened by 1 base and J by 2 bases, with 4 bases between the two germline ends. Germline assignment: CDR1 SGHTA and CDR2 FQGNSA. The CDR3 DNA is TGTGCCAGCAGCTTAGTATTCACAGATACGCAGTATTTT. Amino acid sequence: CASSLVFTDTQYF.

About this clone itself: This specimen includes other DNA sequences encoding the same CDR3. This chain connects TRBV2 to TRBJ1-1, with a tentative D call TRBD1 (5 bases). The CDR3 sequence is 13 residues long. CDR1 and CDR2 (germline): SNHLY, FYNNEI. Trimming left V 6 bases short and J 1 base short, with 9 bases between. The CDR3 spells CASRGRGNTEAFF. The CDR3 bases are TGTGCCAGCAGGGGGCGTGGGAACACTGAAGCTTTCTTT.

This clone was seen a single time. The CDR3 reads CASGKEGSYEQYF. In nucleotides, the CDR3 is TGTGCCAGCGGGAAAGAAGGGTCCTACGAGCAGTACTTC. The rearrangement uses TRBV6-1 and TRBJ2-7, with no clear D. CDR3 length: 13 amino acids. Trimming cost V 8 bases and J 1 base, with 12 bases left between them. Looked up from germline, CDR1 is MNHNS and CDR2 is SASEGT.

This sequence joins TRBV7-9 and TRBJ2-1; TRBD1 aligns across 7 bases. Germline V lookup: CDR1 SEHNR, CDR2 FQNEAQ (reference sequence). The CDR3 is 16 residues long. The J segment lost 3 bases and the V segment lost 5 bases, leaving 10 bases of the junction unmatched. CDR3 sequence reads: CASSHSLQGYYNEQFF. The CDR3 nucleotides read TGTGCCAGCAGCCATTCGCTACAGGGGTACTACAATGAGCAGTTCTTC.

The V gene is TRBV30, the J gene TRBJ1-2; D is uncertain. V dropped 7 bases and J dropped 2 bases, with 14 bases sitting between them. The CDR3 sequence is 13 residues long. The germline V gene has CDR1 GTSNPN and CDR2 SVGIG (reference sequence). This CDR3 reads CASNPPGNYGYTF. The CDR3 DNA sequence: TGTGCCTCCAATCCCCCGGGCAACTATGGCTACACCTTC.

The chain carries TRBV30 and TRBJ2-2; D might be TRBD1 or TRBD2, each matching 6 bases. Germline-derived CDR1 and CDR2 are GTSNPN and SVGIG (reference sequence). This CDR3 comprises 15 residues. V shed 3 bases and J shed 1 base, with 12 bases lying between them. In DNA, the CDR3 is TGTGCCTGGAGGGGGGGCAGAGGGAACACCGGGGAGCTGTTTTTT. Translation gives CAWRGGRGNTGELFF. The variable domain in full, with the rest retrieved from reference TRBV30 and TRBJ2-2, is SQTIHQWPATLVQPVGSPLSLECTVEGTSNPNLYWYRQAAGRGLQLLFYSVGIGQISSEVPQNLSASRPQDRQFILSSKKLLLSDSGFYLCAWRGGRGNTGELFFGEGSRLTVL.

This clone was picked up one time. The chain employs TRBV4-3 and TRBJ2-2; no firm D call. V lost 0 bases and J 6 bases, leaving 5 bases between the germline ends. This CDR3 region has 13 residues. Germline V CDR1 and CDR2: LGHNA, YSLEER. The CDR3 sequence is CASSQDVSGELFF. The CDR3 DNA follows: TGCGCCAGCAGCCAAGACGTATCCGGGGAGCTGTTTTTT.

The rearrangement links TRBV25-1 to TRBJ1-1; 9 nucleotides match TRBD1. The CDR3 covers 16 residues. Losses at the gene ends were 8 bases for V and 3 bases for J; bases not matched to a gene: 13. Germline V gene data show CDR1 as MGHDK and CDR2 as SYGVNS. CDR3 sequence: CASRTQGQGRYTEAFF. The CDR3 DNA is TGTGCCAGCCGAACTCAGGGACAGGGAAGATACACTGAAGCTTTCTTT.

This chain links TRBV4-1 with TRBJ2-7; D may be TRBD2 (5 bases). CDR3 size: 17 residues. V shed 2 bases and J shed 1 base, with 18 bases lying between them. Per the germline V gene, CDR1 is MGHRA and CDR2 is YSYEKL. CDR3 in amino acids: CASSQSPSGDKSYEQYF. The DNA of the CDR3 is TGCGCCAGCAGCCAATCCCCAAGCGGCGATAAATCCTACGAGCAGTACTTC.

V and J are TRBV10-3 and TRBJ1-2; TRBD1 agrees at 10 bases. Germline CDR1 ENHRY, CDR2 SYGVKD. The J segment lost 8 bases and the V segment lost 2 bases, leaving 11 bases of the junction unmatched. This CDR3 is built from 16 residues. The CDR3 sequence: CAISEARQGARSGYTF. The DNA of the CDR3 is TGTGCCATCAGTGAGGCCCGACAGGGGGCGAGGTCCGGCTACACCTTC.

This clone was detected only once. The gene calls are TRBV18 and TRBJ2-3; D gene uncertain. The CDR3 contains 16 residues. V lost 3 bases, J lost 6 bases, and 19 bases lay in between. Germline V gives CDR1 KGHSH, CDR2 LQKENI. DNA for the CDR3: TGTGCCAGCTCACCCTTTGGTTCCGTCTCAGCGGATACGCAGTATTTT. Amino acids: CASSPFGSVSADTQYF.